These T cell receptor beta chains were read from a single sample in a study of OX40 agonist ivuxolimab in advanced cancers. Some clones are missing from TCRdb's copy, which holds only in-frame ones; the method was immunoSEQ multiplex PCR. The sample has fewer than 60,000 clones, about 87% seen once. The source was CD4+ or CD8+ T cells sorted from blood, collected in a trial of the OX40 agonist ivuxolimab. The receptors come from an adult with an advanced solid tumor such as melanoma, head and neck, liver or kidney cancer. The CDR3 runs from the conserved cysteine through the conserved F or W. Each record gives: D gene, J gene, V gene, CDR3 protein. The D gene is left open where the match is weak.

>TRBD2|TRBJ2-1|TRBV4-3
CASSQRPQAGGYNEQFF
>.|TRBJ2-4|TRBV5-6
CASRGLYSLAKNIQYF
>.|TRBJ2-7|TRBV6-1
CASSKVPVGEQYF
>TRBD2|TRBJ2-5|TRBV5-1
CASSYGLGKETQYF
>.|TRBJ2-7|TRBV6-5
CASSAYRVAYEQYF
>TRBD1|TRBJ2-1|TRBV19
CASRRDRFSYNEQFF
>.|TRBJ1-3|TRBV9
CASSVGGNSGNTIYF
>TRBD1|TRBJ1-5|TRBV30
CAWSTGQGYSNQPQHF
>.|TRBJ1-5|TRBV29-1
CSASDPGGTKPQHF
>.|TRBJ1-6|TRBV5-1
CASSLEGFSGSGVNSPLHF
>TRBD1|TRBJ1-1|TRBV5-4
CASSPDRFNTEAFF
>.|TRBJ1-1|TRBV6-4
CASSPSGGGMGAFF
>.|TRBJ2-3|TRBV4-2
CASSQEGGLTTDTQYF
>TRBD2|TRBJ2-1|TRBV29-1
CSVEDRGSGGPTQFF
>TRBD1|TRBJ1-3|TRBV9
CASSVEGAYGNTIYF
>TRBD1|TRBJ2-3|TRBV7-9
CASSLGGRGQRTDTQYF
>.|TRBJ2-3|TRBV5-5
CASILWVQGADTQYF
>.|TRBJ2-4|TRBV5-1
CASSLAAATSILAKNIQYF
>TRBD1|TRBJ1-2|TRBV9
CASSGTTGGAGGYTF
>TRBD1|TRBJ2-3|TRBV5-1
CASSLQGAIADTQYF
>TRBD1|TRBJ2-4|TRBV5-6
CASSRRDRGTKNIQYF
>.|TRBJ1-4|TRBV5-4
CASSWNGPNEKLFF
>TRBD2|TRBJ2-3|TRBV29-1
CSVVSTGLAGAGTTDTQYF
>.|TRBJ2-2|TRBV7-8
CASSPPTITGELFF
>TRBD1|TRBJ2-1|TRBV5-4
CASSPRGLSYNEQFF
>.|TRBJ2-1|TRBV18
CASSPRITRQTYNEQFF
>.|TRBJ2-3|TRBV9
CASSRILSTDTQYF
>TRBD2|TRBJ2-1|TRBV11-2
CASSLELAGGYNEQFF
>.|TRBJ2-1|TRBV6-1
CASSEVGPRGGNEQFF
>.|TRBJ2-2|TRBV2
CASRPQGPGELFF
>.|TRBJ2-1|TRBV7-9
CASSSRGGAGTQNEQFF
>TRBD1|TRBJ2-7|TRBV7-2
CASSLGQGETYEQYF
>.|TRBJ1-2|TRBV6-6
CASRSGSYGYTF
>.|TRBJ1-2|TRBV6-6
CASSEWNYGYTF
>TRBD1|TRBJ1-2|TRBV4-1
CASSQTGTEGINYGYTF
>TRBD2|TRBJ2-1|TRBV29-1
CSVVLIAGVGSNEQFF
>TRBD1|TRBJ1-5|TRBV19
CASSIDLGQGYNQPQHF